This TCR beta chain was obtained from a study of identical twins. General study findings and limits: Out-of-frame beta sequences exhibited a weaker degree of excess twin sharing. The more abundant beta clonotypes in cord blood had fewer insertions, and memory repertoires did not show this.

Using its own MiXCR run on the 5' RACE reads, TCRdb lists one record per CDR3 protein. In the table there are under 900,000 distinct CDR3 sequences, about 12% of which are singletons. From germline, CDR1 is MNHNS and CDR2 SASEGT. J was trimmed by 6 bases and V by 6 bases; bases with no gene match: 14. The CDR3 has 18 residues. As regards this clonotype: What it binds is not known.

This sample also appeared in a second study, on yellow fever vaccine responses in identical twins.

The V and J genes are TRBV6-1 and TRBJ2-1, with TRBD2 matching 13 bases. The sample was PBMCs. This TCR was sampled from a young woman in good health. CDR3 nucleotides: TGTGCCAGCAGCGCGTCGGGACTAGCGGGACGTAAACCCAATGAGCAGTTCTTC. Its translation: CASSASGLAGRKPNEQFF.